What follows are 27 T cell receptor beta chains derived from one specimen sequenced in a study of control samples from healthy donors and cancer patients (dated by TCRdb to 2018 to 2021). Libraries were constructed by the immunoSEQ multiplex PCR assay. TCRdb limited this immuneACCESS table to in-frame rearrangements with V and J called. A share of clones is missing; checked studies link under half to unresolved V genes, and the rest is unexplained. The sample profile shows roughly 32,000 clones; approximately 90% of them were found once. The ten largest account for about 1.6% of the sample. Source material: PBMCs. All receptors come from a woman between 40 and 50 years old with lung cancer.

Here the CDR3 DNA reads TGTGCCAGCAGGCATAGGGGACACGAGCAGTACTTC. It codes for CASRHRGHEQYF. V usage is TRBV13 and J usage is TRBJ2-7; tentatively, D is TRBD1 or TRBD2 (5 bases each). CDR3 length equals 12 residues. The germline gives CDR1 PRHDT, CDR2 FYEKMQ (reference sequence). Trimming took 6 bases from V and 5 from J, leaving 11 bases between them.

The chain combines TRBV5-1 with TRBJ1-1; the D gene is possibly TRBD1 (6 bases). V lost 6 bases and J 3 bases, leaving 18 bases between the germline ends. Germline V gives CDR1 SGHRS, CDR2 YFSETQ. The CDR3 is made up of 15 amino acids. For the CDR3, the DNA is TGCGCCAGCAAGGGGGGCGGAAACGATGACACTGAAGCTTTCTTT. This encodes CASKGGGNDDTEAFF.

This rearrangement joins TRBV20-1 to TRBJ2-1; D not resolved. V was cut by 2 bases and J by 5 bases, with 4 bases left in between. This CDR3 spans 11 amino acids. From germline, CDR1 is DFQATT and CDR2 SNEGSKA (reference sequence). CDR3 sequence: CSARRNNEQFF. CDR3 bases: TGCAGTGCTAGACGGAACAATGAGCAGTTCTTC.

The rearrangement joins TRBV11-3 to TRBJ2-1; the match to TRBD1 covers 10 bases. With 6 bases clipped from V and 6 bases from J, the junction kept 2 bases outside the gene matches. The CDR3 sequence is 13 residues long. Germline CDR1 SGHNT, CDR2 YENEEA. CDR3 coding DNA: TGTGCCAGCAGGGGGACAGGGGTCAATGAGCAGTTCTTC. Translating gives CASRGTGVNEQFF. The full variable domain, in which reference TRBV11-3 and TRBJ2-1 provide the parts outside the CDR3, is EAGVVQSPRYKIIEKKQPVAFWCNPISGHNTLYWYLQNLGQGPELLIRYENEEAVDDSQLPKDRFSAERLKGVDSTLKIQPAELGDSAVYLCASRGTGVNEQFFGPGTRLTVL.

The CDR3 DNA reads as TGTGCCAGCAGTTATGGCGAGTATTCACCCCTCCACTTT. The encoded protein is CASSYGEYSPLHF. This chain connects TRBV12-3 or TRBV12-4 to TRBJ1-6; D gene unclear. V was shortened by 4 bases and J by 8 bases, with 9 bases between the two germline ends. The CDR3 contains 13 residues.

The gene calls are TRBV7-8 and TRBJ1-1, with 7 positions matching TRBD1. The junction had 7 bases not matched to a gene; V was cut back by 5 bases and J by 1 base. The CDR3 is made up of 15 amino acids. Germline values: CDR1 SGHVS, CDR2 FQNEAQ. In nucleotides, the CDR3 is TGTGCCAGCAGCAAAACGGGACAGACGAACACTGAAGCTTTCTTT. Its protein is CASSKTGQTNTEAFF.

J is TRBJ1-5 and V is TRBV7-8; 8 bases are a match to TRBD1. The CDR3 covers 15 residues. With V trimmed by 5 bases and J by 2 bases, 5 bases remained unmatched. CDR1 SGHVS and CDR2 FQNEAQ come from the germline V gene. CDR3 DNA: TGTGCCAGCAGCGGCGGACAGGGAGGCAATCAGCCCCAGCATTTT. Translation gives CASSGGQGGNQPQHF.

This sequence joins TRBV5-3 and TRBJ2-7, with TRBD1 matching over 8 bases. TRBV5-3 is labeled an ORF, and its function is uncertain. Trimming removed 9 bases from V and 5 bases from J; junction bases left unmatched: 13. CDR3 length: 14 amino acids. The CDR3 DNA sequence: TGTGCCAAACTAGCAGACAGGGGTCACCACGAGCAGTACTTC. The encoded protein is CAKLADRGHHEQYF.

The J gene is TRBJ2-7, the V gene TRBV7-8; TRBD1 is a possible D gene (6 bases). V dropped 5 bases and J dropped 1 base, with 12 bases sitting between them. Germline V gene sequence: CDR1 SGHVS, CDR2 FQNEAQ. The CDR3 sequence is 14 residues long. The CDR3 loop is CASSPRTVSYEQYF. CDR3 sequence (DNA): TGTGCCAGCAGCCCGAGGACAGTTTCCTACGAGCAGTACTTC.

CDR3 amino acids: CASSFPSGGAPDTQYF. CDR3 DNA sequence: TGTGCCAGCAGCTTTCCTAGCGGGGGGGCCCCAGATACGCAGTATTTT. V gene TRBV13 combines with J gene TRBJ2-3; 12 nucleotides line up with TRBD2. This CDR3 is 16 amino acids long. With V trimmed by 3 bases and J by 4 bases, 5 bases remained unmatched. Germline lookup yields CDR1 PRHDT and CDR2 FYEKMQ (reference sequence).

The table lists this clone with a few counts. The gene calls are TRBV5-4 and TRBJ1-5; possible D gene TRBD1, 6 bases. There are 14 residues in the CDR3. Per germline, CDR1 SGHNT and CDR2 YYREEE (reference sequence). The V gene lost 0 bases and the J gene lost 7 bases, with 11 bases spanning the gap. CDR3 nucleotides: TGTGCCAGCAGCTTGGCAGGGGAAGGGCAGCCCCAGCATTTT. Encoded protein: CASSLAGEGQPQHF.

The CDR3 DNA is TGCGCCAGCAGCTTGACAGGGCACACAGATACGCAGTATTTT. Translating it yields CASSLTGHTDTQYF. The chain joins TRBV5-1 to TRBJ2-3, with D tentatively TRBD1 (6 bases). The V end lost 1 base, the J end lost 2 bases, and 8 bases lay between the germline ends. CDR3 length equals 14 residues. Germline CDR1 reads SGHRS; CDR2 reads YFSETQ.

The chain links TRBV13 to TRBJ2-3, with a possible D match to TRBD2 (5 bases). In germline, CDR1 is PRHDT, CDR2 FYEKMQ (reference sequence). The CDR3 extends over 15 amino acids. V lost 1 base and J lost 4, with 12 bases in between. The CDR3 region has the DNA TGTGCCAGCAGCTTAGTGGGCAGGAGGCCAGATACGCAGTATTTT. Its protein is CASSLVGRRPDTQYF.

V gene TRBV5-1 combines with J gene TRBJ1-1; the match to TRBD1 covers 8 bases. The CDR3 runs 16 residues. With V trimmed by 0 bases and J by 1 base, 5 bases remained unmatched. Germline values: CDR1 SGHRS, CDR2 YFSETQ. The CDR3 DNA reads TGCGCCAGCAGCTTGGTCGCGGGACAGGAGAACACTGAAGCTTTCTTT. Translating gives CASSLVAGQENTEAFF.

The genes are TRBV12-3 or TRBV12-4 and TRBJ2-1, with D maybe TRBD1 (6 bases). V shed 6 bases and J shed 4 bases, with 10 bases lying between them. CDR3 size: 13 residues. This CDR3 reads CASRGAYYNEQFF. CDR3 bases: TGTGCCAGCAGGGGGGCTTATTACAATGAGCAGTTCTTC.

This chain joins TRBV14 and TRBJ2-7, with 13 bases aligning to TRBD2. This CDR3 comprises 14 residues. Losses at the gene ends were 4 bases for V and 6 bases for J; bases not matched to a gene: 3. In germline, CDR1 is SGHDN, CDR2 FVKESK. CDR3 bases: TGTGCCAGCAGCCGGACTAGCGGGGGAGGCGAGCAGTACTTC. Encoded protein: CASSRTSGGGEQYF.

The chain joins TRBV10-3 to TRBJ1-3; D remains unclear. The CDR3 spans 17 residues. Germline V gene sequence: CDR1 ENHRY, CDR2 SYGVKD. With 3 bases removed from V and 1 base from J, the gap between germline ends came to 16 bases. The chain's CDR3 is CAISERHNSLSGNTIYF. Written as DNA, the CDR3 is TGTGCCATCAGTGAAAGACACAACTCTCTTTCTGGAAACACCATATATTTT.

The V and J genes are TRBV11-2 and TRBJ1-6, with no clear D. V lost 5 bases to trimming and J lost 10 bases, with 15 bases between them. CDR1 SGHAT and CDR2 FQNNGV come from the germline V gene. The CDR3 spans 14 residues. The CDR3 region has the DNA TGTGCCAGCAGCCATGGGCAGGTAGAATCACCCCTCCACTTT. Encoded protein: CASSHGQVESPLHF. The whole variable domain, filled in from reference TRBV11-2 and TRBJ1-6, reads EAGVAQSPRYKIIEKRQSVAFWCNPISGHATLYWYQQILGQGPKLLIQFQNNGVVDDSQLPKDRFSAERLKGVDSTLKIQPAKLEDSAVYLCASSHGQVESPLHFGNGTRLTVT.

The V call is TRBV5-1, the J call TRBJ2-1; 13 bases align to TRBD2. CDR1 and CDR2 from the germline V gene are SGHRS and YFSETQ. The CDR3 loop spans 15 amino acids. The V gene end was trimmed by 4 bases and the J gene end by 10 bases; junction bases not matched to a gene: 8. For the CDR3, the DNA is TGCGCCAGCAGCACAAGGACTAGCGGGGGACGGGAGCAGTTCTTC. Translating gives CASSTRTSGGREQFF.

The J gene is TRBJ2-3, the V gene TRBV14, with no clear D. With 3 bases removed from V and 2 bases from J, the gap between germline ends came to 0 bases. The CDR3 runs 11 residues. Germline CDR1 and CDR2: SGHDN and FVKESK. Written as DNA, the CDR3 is TGTGCCAGCAGCCACACAGATACGCAGTATTTT. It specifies CASSHTDTQYF.

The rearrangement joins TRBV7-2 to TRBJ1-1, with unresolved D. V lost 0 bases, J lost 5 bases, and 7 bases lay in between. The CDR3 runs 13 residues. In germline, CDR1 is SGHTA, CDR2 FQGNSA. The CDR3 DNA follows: TGTGCCAGCAGCTTAGCGACCGGGACTGAAGCTTTCTTT. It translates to CASSLATGTEAFF.

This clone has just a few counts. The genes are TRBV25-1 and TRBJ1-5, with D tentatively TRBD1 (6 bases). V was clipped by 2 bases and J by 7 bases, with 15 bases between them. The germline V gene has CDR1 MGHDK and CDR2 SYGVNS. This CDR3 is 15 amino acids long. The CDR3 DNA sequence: TGTGCCAGCAGTGAAGGGCAGGGGAATATACAGCCCCAGCATTTT. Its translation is CASSEGQGNIQPQHF.

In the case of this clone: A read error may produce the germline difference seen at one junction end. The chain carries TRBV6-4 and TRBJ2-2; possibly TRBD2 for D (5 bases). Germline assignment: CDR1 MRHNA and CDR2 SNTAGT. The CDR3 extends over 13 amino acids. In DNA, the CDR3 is TGTGCCAGCAGTAACTCGGGGACCGGGGAGCTGTTTTTT. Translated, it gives CASSNSGTGELFF.

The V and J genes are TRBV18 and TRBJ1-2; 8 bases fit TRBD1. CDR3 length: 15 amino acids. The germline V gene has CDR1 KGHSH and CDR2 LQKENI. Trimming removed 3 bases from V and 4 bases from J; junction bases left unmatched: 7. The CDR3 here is CASSPSGTGGYGYTF. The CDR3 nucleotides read TGTGCCAGCTCACCTTCCGGGACAGGCGGCTATGGCTACACCTTC.

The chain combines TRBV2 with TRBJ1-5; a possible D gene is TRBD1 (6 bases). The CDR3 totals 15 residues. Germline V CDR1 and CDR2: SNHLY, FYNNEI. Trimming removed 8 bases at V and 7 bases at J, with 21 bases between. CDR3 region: CASRQDSGPKQPQHF. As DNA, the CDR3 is TGTGCCAGCCGACAGGATTCAGGCCCGAAGCAGCCCCAGCATTTT.

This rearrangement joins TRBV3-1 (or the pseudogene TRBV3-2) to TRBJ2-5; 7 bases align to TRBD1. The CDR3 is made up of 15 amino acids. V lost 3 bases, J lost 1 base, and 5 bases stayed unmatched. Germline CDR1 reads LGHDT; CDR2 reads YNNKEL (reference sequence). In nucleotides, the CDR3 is TGTGCCAGCAGCCACCGAGGGACAGTCCAAGAGACCCAGTACTTC. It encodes CASSHRGTVQETQYF.

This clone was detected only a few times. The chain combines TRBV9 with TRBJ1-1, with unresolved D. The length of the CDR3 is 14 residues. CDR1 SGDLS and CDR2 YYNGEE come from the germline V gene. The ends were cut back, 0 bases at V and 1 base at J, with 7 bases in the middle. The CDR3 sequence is CASSVGYANTEAFF. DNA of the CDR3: TGTGCCAGCAGCGTAGGGTACGCGAACACTGAAGCTTTCTTT. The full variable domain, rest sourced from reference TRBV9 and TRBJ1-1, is DSGVTQTPKHLITATGQRVTLRCSPRSGDLSVYWYQQSLDQGLQFLIQYYNGEERAKGNILERFSAQQFPDLHSELNLSSLELGDSALYFCASSVGYANTEAFFGQGTRLTVV.